There are many counts of the clone carrying this TCR beta chain. Its specificity is unknown. The CDR3 contains 16 residues. V was pared by 4 bases and J by 2 bases, with 15 bases between. Looked up from germline, CDR1 is LNHDA and CDR2 is SQIVND (reference sequence). TCRdb itself ran the reads through MiXCR, one entry per CDR3 protein. This table has a few hundred thousand distinct CDR3 sequences, 20% to 25% appearing once. This sample was taken from a study of T cell repertoires in cytomegalovirus infection. This material consisted of cultured PBMCs, taken from culture after CMV antigen stimulation. V and J are TRBV19 and TRBJ2-1; unclear D gene. The sequence was collected from a human donor in good health (CMV status not recorded). Some clones in this sample may be carry-over from other donors' samples. The CDR3 region has the DNA TGTGCCAGTAGTACCGGTCGTCAACCTCCCTACAATGAGCAGTTCTTC. It is translated as CASSTGRQPPYNEQFF.